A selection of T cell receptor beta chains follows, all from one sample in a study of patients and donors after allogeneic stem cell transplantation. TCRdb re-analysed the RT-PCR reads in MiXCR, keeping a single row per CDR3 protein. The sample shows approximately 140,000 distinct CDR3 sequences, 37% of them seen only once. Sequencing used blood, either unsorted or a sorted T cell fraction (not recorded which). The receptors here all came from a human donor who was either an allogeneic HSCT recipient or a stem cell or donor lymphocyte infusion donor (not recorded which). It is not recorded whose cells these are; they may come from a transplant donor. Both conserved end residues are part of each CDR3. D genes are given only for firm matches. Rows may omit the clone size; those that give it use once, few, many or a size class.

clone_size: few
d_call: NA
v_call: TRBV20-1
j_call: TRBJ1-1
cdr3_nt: TGCAGTCGCGAAGGCACTGAAGCTTTCTTT
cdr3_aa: CSREGTEAFF

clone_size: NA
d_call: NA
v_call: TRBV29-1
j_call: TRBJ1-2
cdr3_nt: TGCAGCGTTCACGGCATCCTTAACTATGGCTACACCTTC
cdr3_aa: CSVHGILNYGYTF

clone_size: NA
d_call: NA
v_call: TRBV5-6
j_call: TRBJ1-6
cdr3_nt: TGTGCCAGCAGCCCCGTTCGCGCTGCAGGGAATTCACCCCTCCACTTT
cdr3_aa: CASSPVRAAGNSPLHF

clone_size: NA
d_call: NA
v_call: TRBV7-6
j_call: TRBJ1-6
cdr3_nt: TGTGCCAGCAGCGAGTCCGGGAGTTTACATAATTCACCCCTCCACTTT
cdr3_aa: CASSESGSLHNSPLHF

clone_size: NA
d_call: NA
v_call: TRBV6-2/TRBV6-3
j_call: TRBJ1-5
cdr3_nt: TGTGCCAGCAAGGAAATTCCGGGACAGCCCCAGCATTTT
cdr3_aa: CASKEIPGQPQHF

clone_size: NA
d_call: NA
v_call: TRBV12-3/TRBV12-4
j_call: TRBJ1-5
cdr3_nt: TGTGCCAGCAGTTTCGGGGGTAGGGATCAGCCCCAGCATTTT
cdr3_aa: CASSFGGRDQPQHF

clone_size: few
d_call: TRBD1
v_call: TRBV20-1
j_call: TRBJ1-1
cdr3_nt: TGCAGTGCTAGCCTCGACAGGGGCAACACTGAAGCTTTCTTT
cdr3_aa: CSASLDRGNTEAFF

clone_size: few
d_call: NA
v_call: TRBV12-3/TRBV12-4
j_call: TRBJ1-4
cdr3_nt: TGTGCCAGCAGTTTAGGGCAGGGAGGGGAAAAACTGTTTTTT
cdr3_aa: CASSLGQGGEKLFF

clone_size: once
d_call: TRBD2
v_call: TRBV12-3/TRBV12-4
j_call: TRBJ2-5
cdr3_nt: TGTGCCAGCAGGGGACTAGCTTTCCAAGAGACCCAGTACTTC
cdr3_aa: CASRGLAFQETQYF

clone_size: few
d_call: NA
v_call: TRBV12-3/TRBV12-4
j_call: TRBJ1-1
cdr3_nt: TGTGCCAGCAAACAGGGACCGGTGAACACTGAAGCTTTCTTT
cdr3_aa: CASKQGPVNTEAFF

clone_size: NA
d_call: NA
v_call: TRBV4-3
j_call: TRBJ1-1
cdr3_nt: TGCGCCAGCAGCCAAGATACGCGGGCGGGGAAAGCTTTCTTT
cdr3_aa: CASSQDTRAGKAFF

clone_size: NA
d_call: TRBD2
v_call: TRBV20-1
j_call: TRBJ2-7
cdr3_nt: TGCAGTGTTTTTAGATCCGGGACTAGCGGGCTCTACGAGCAGTACTTC
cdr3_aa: CSVFRSGTSGLYEQYF

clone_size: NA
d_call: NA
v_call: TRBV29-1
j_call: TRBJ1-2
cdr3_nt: TGCAGCGCTCTCGACGGTAACTATGGCTACACCTTC
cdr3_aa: CSALDGNYGYTF

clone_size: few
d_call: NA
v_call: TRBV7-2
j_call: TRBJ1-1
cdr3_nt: TGTGCCAGCAGCTCGGTGGTATACACTGAAGCTTTCTTT
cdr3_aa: CASSSVVYTEAFF

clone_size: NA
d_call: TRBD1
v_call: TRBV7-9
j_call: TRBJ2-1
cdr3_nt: TGTGCCAGCAGCAAGGACAGGGTATACAATGAGCAGTTCTTC
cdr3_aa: CASSKDRVYNEQFF

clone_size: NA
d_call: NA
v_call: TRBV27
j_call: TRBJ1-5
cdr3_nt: TGTGCCAGCAGTTTATCTACTTGGGAGCCCCAGCATTTT
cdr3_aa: CASSLSTWEPQHF

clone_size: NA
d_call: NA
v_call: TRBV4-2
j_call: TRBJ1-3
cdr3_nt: TGTGCCAGCAGCCAACGGGGCTATGGAAACACCATATATTTT
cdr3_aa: CASSQRGYGNTIYF

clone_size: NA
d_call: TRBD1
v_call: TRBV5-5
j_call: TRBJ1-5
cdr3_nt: TGTGCCAGCAGCCCTGGACAGGGGGGCAGAAATCAGCCCCAGCATTTT
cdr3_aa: CASSPGQGGRNQPQHF

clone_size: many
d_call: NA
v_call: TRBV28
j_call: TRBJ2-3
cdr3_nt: TGTGCCAGCAGTTTGGACGGGGGTGGAGATACGCAGTATTTT
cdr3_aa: CASSLDGGGDTQYF

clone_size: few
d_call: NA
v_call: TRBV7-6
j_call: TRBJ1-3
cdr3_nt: TGTGCCAGCAGCTTAGACGGAGCCTCTGGAAACACCATATATTTT
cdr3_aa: CASSLDGASGNTIYF

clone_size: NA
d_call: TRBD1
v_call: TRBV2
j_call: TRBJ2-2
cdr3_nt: TGTGCCTCCTGGGGACAGGACTACACCGGGGAGCTGTTTTTT
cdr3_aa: CASWGQDYTGELFF

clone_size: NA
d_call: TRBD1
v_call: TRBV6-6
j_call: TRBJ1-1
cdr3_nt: TGTGCCAGCAGAAGGGGACAGGGGGTGAGAAACACTGAAGCTTTCTTT
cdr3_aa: CASRRGQGVRNTEAFF

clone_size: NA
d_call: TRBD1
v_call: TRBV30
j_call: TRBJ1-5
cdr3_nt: TGTGCCTGGAGCCGGATGACAGGGGGCAATCAGCCCCAGCATTTT
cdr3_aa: CAWSRMTGGNQPQHF

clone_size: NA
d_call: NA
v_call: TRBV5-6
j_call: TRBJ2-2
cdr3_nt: TGTGCCAGCAGATCAGAGGGACCCACCGGGGAGCTGTTTTTT
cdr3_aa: CASRSEGPTGELFF

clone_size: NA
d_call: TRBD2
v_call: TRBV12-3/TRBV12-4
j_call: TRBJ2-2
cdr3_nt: TGTGCCAGCAGCCCCTCCACTAGCGCCGGGGAGCTGTTTTTT
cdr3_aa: CASSPSTSAGELFF

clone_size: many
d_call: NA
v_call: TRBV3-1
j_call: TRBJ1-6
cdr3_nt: TGTGCCAGCAGCCAAGTAGAAACTAATTCACCCCTCCACTTT
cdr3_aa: CASSQVETNSPLHF

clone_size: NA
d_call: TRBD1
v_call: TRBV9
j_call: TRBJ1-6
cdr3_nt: TGTGCCAGCAGCTTTGGACAGGGGGCAGATTTTGGTTCACCCCTCCACTTT
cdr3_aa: CASSFGQGADFGSPLHF

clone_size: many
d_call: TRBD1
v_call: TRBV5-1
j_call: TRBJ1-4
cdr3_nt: TGCGCCAGCAGCCGGGACAGGGTCGTCACTAATGAAAAACTGTTTTTT
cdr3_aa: CASSRDRVVTNEKLFF